The 31 T cell receptor beta chains given below trace back to one sample, sequenced in a study of T cell responses to AZD1222 COVID-19 vaccine. The protocol was immunoSEQ multiplex PCR, while the TCRdb copy is restricted to in-frame clones and leaves out a portion. Here the sample spans approximately 160,000 clones, 90% to 95% being singletons. The sequencing here drew on peripheral blood, taken 28 days after the second AZD1222 dose. The receptor source for this set is an adult who received the AZD1222 COVID-19 vaccine.

The CDR3 DNA reads TGTGCCAGCAGCAGAGACGGGAACTATGGCTACACCTTC. Translating it yields CASSRDGNYGYTF. V is TRBV5-4 and J is TRBJ1-2; the D is unclear. Trimming pared 4 bases from V and 2 bases from J, leaving 9 bases between. Germline V gives CDR1 SGHNT, CDR2 YYREEE (reference sequence). The CDR3 runs to 13 residues.

The CDR3 reads CASSLGGSGHEQFF. In DNA, the CDR3 is TGTGCCAGCAGCTTAGGGGGTAGCGGACATGAGCAGTTCTTC. The chain employs TRBV11-2 and TRBJ2-1, with a tentative D call TRBD2 (6 bases). The CDR3 extends over 14 amino acids. Between the trimmed V and J ends, which lost 1 base and 8 bases, there was a span of 12 bases. In germline, CDR1 is SGHAT, CDR2 FQNNGV.

The chain recombines TRBV27 with TRBJ1-2, with D hard to call. V lost 8 bases to trimming and J lost 7 bases, with 14 bases between them. This CDR3 is built from 12 residues. The germline V gene encodes CDR1 MNHEY and CDR2 SMNVEV (reference sequence). CDR3: CASRNLRAGYTF. Written as DNA, the CDR3 is TGTGCCAGCCGTAATCTAAGGGCTGGCTACACCTTC.

V gene TRBV7-9 combines with J gene TRBJ2-3; 7 positions agree with TRBD2. The trim removed 6 bases at V and 2 bases at J, leaving 11 bases unmatched. In germline, CDR1 is SEHNR, CDR2 FQNEAQ (reference sequence). The CDR3 is 16 amino acids. CDR3 bases: TGTGCCAGCAGGTCCTCCCCTAGCGGTTTCACAGATACGCAGTATTTT. Amino acids: CASRSSPSGFTDTQYF.

The rearrangement uses TRBV10-1 and TRBJ1-1, with a tentative D call TRBD1 (5 bases). Trimming took off 5 bases at V and 5 bases at J, with 12 bases between the two ends. The CDR3 extends over 13 amino acids. CDR1 is WNHNN, CDR2 SYGVQD, per germline (reference sequence). This CDR3 reads CASSITTETEAFF. CDR3 DNA sequence: TGCGCCAGCAGTATAACGACAGAGACTGAAGCTTTCTTT.

The V and J genes are TRBV2 and TRBJ2-4, with 11 bases that match TRBD2. CDR3 length equals 16 residues. V trimming: 6 bases; J trimming: 1 base; junction bases outside the gene matches: 5. Germline CDR1 reads SNHLY; CDR2 reads FYNNEI. DNA for the CDR3: TGTGCCAGCAGGGTGGGACTAGCGGACGCCAAAAACATTCAGTACTTC. Its protein product is CASRVGLADAKNIQYF.

The gene calls are TRBV7-6 and TRBJ1-6; tentative D call: TRBD1 (5 bases). V lost 5 bases, J lost 13 bases, and 9 bases lay in between. Germline V gene sequence: CDR1 SGHVS, CDR2 FNYEAQ. The CDR3 has 11 residues. The CDR3 loop reads CASSATGPLHF. The CDR3 DNA sequence: TGTGCCAGCAGCGCCACAGGTCCCCTCCACTTT.

V gene TRBV29-1 combines with J gene TRBJ1-5, with a weak D call TRBD1 (5 bases). V was trimmed by 6 bases and J by 2 bases, leaving 17 bases between them. Germline values: CDR1 SQVTM, CDR2 ANQGSEA. The CDR3 loop spans 15 amino acids. In DNA, the CDR3 is TGCAGCGTCCGGGCGGAGGGGACGGGCAATCAGCCCCAGCATTTT. As protein: CSVRAEGTGNQPQHF.

The chain has TRBV28 and TRBJ2-1, with D perhaps given as TRBD1 or TRBD2 (5 bases each). Trimming removed 7 bases at V and 7 bases at J, with 17 bases between. This CDR3 comprises 14 residues. Per germline, CDR1 MDHEN and CDR2 SYDVKM. The CDR3 DNA reads TGTGCCAGCACCTCCGGGACGATGGATAATGAGCAGTTCTTC. It yields the protein CASTSGTMDNEQFF.

The count of this clone is one. This rearrangement joins TRBV7-3 to TRBJ2-3; 7 nucleotides align to TRBD2. Germline V lookup: CDR1 SGHTA, CDR2 FQGTGA. J was trimmed by 2 bases and V by 2 bases; bases with no gene match: 4. CDR3 size: 15 residues. CDR3 protein: CASSLGGSLTDTQYF. In nucleotides, the CDR3 is TGTGCCAGCAGCTTAGGCGGGAGTCTCACAGATACGCAGTATTTT.

The V call is TRBV6-5, the J call TRBJ2-3; TRBD2 is a possible D gene (5 bases). This CDR3 is 15 amino acids long. The germline gives CDR1 MNHEY, CDR2 SVGAGI. V dropped 7 bases and J dropped 2 bases, with 16 bases sitting between them. In DNA, the CDR3 is TGTGCCAGCACCCGACGGGGTACCCCCACAGATACGCAGTATTTT. Its translation: CASTRRGTPTDTQYF.

The V call is TRBV11-2, the J call TRBJ1-5; D is unresolved. The V gene's germline CDR1 is SGHAT and CDR2 FQNNGV. There are 13 residues in the CDR3. V was clipped by 1 base and J by 2 bases, with 3 bases between them. CDR3 in amino acids: CASSLVRNQPQHF. For the CDR3, the DNA is TGTGCCAGCAGCTTAGTGCGCAATCAGCCCCAGCATTTT.

V and J are TRBV7-2 and TRBJ2-7; 12 nucleotides line up with TRBD2. The CDR3 contains 15 residues. The V gene end was trimmed by 6 bases and the J gene end by 5 bases; junction bases not matched to a gene: 8. Germline V lookup: CDR1 SGHTA, CDR2 FQGNSA. The CDR3 region has the DNA TGTGCCAGCAGTTACCCGACTAGCGGGAGCCACGAGCAGTACTTC. Its translation: CASSYPTSGSHEQYF.

The chain recombines TRBV28 with TRBJ2-7; D unclear. The germline V gene has CDR1 MDHEN and CDR2 SYDVKM. With 8 bases removed from V and 2 bases from J, the gap between germline ends came to 13 bases. This CDR3 is built from 13 residues. CDR3 region: CASFPTGPYEQYF. The CDR3 DNA reads TGTGCCAGCTTTCCCACCGGCCCCTACGAGCAGTACTTC.

The chain has TRBV5-5 and TRBJ2-7; no definite D call. Looked up from germline, CDR1 is SGHKS and CDR2 is YYEKEE (reference sequence). This CDR3 has 13 residues. Trimming left V 7 bases short and J 2 bases short, with 13 bases between. The CDR3: CASLRQVPYEQYF. In nucleotides, the CDR3 is TGTGCCAGCTTGAGGCAGGTACCCTACGAGCAGTACTTC.

The chain combines TRBV28 with TRBJ1-2; TRBD1 might be the D (5 bases). Germline V gene data show CDR1 as MDHEN and CDR2 as SYDVKM. The ends were cut back, 9 bases at V and 5 bases at J, with 13 bases in the middle. This CDR3 region has 12 residues. The CDR3 region has the DNA TGTGCCAGTAAAGGGGCGGAGTATGGCTACACCTTC. The encoded protein is CASKGAEYGYTF.

The chain employs TRBV28 and TRBJ1-1; D may be TRBD1 (6 bases). Germline values: CDR1 MDHEN, CDR2 SYDVKM. V was pared by 7 bases and J by 0 bases, with 18 bases between. The CDR3 is made up of 16 amino acids. The CDR3 loop is CASIVGGGGLNTEAFF. Here the CDR3 DNA reads TGTGCCAGCATCGTAGGGGGGGGAGGGTTGAACACTGAAGCTTTCTTT.

This clone showed up just once. The chain employs TRBV2 and TRBJ1-5, with a possible D match to TRBD1 (6 bases). The germline V gene encodes CDR1 SNHLY and CDR2 FYNNEI. V lost 6 bases and J lost 7, with 16 bases in between. The CDR3 runs to 14 residues. The chain's CDR3 is CASSGGTNGQPQHF. The CDR3 nucleotides read TGTGCCAGCAGCGGAGGGACAAATGGGCAGCCCCAGCATTTT.

The chain employs TRBV19 and TRBJ1-1, with a possible D match to TRBD1 (6 bases). There are 14 residues in the CDR3. V lost 2 bases and J 7 bases, leaving 14 bases between the germline ends. Germline CDR1 is LNHDA and CDR2 is SQIVND (reference sequence). As DNA, the CDR3 is TGTGCCAGTAGTATAATCAGGGGAAGGGGTGAAGCTTTCTTT. Protein sequence: CASSIIRGRGEAFF.

This chain connects TRBV5-1 to TRBJ2-7, with D possibly being TRBD1 (6 bases). Germline assignment: CDR1 SGHRS and CDR2 YFSETQ. Trimming left V 2 bases short and J 3 bases short, with 12 bases between. This CDR3 has 14 amino acids. DNA for the CDR3: TGCGCCAGCAGCTTCTCCGACAGGATCTACGAGCAGTACTTC. Translated: CASSFSDRIYEQYF. The whole variable domain, remainder taken from reference TRBV5-1 and TRBJ2-7, is KAGVTQTPRYLIKTRGQQVTLSCSPISGHRSVSWYQQTPGQGLQFLFEYFSETQRNKGNFPGRFSGRQFSNSRSEMNVSTLELGDSALYLCASSFSDRIYEQYFGPGTRLTVT.

This rearrangement joins TRBV7-2 to TRBJ1-5; a possible D gene is TRBD1 (5 bases). Per germline, CDR1 SGHTA and CDR2 FQGNSA. This CDR3 has 17 amino acids. V lost 5 bases to trimming and J lost 3 bases, with 20 bases between them. CDR3 loop: CASSPGAPVAPNQPQHF. The CDR3 DNA reads TGTGCCAGCAGCCCTGGGGCACCAGTAGCCCCCAATCAGCCCCAGCATTTT. Complete variable domain (other parts from reference TRBV7-2 and TRBJ1-5): GAGVSQSPSNKVTEKGKDVELRCDPISGHTALYWYRQSLGQGLEFLIYFQGNSAPDKSGLPSDRFSAERTGGSVSTLTIQRTQQEDSAVYLCASSPGAPVAPNQPQHFGDGTRLSIL.

The chain couples TRBV10-1 to TRBJ1-4; D perhaps matches TRBD1 (6 bases). Deletions cut 6 bases from V and 5 bases from J, with 28 bases between. Germline-derived CDR1 and CDR2 are WNHNN and SYGVQD (reference sequence). The CDR3 covers 19 residues. CDR3 in amino acids: CASSRDGRDTGGGNEKLFF. The DNA for the CDR3 is TGCGCCAGCAGCCGGGATGGGCGGGACACAGGCGGGGGGAATGAAAAACTGTTTTTT.

The chain combines TRBV3-1 (or the pseudogene TRBV3-2) with TRBJ2-2, with no clear D. V was pared by 1 base and J by 5 bases, with 8 bases between. CDR3 length: 14 residues. Germline lookup yields CDR1 LGHDT and CDR2 YNNKEL (reference sequence). The CDR3 protein is CASSQVRRTGELFF. As DNA, the CDR3 is TGTGCCAGCAGCCAAGTACGGCGGACCGGGGAGCTGTTTTTT.

The V gene is TRBV7-8, the J gene TRBJ1-5; D possibly corresponds to TRBD1 (6 bases). V gave up 6 bases and J gave up 3 bases, with 15 bases separating them. The length of the CDR3 is 15 residues. The germline gives CDR1 SGHVS, CDR2 FQNEAQ. This chain's CDR3 is CASSLGGGPNQPQHF. The CDR3 nucleotides read TGTGCCAGCAGTCTAGGGGGGGGGCCCAATCAGCCCCAGCATTTT.

This chain links TRBV7-9 with TRBJ2-7; TRBD1 matches 7 bases. This CDR3 contains 14 residues. V trimming: 5 bases; J trimming: 3 bases; junction bases outside the gene matches: 7. Germline CDR1 reads SEHNR; CDR2 reads FQNEAQ (reference sequence). In DNA, the CDR3 is TGTGCCAGCAGCACCGGGACAGACGACTACGAGCAGTACTTC. Translating gives CASSTGTDDYEQYF. The variable domain in full, completed from reference TRBV7-9 and TRBJ2-7, reads DTGVSQNPRHKITKRGQNVTFRCDPISEHNRLYWYRQTLGQGPEFLTYFQNEAQLEKSRLLSDRFSAERPKGSFSTLEIQRTEQGDSAMYLCASSTGTDDYEQYFGPGTRLTVT.

This clone was observed a handful of times. Other DNA sequences within the sample encode an identical CDR3. This chain joins TRBV5-1 and TRBJ2-7; maybe TRBD1 (5 bases). CDR1 and CDR2 from the germline V gene are SGHRS and YFSETQ. Trimming removed 2 bases from V and 3 bases from J, with 9 bases in between. CDR3 length: 13 amino acids. CDR3 in amino acids: CASSLRDSYEQYF. In nucleotides, the CDR3 is TGCGCCAGCAGCTTAAGAGACAGCTACGAGCAGTACTTC.

The rearrangement uses TRBV7-2 and TRBJ1-2, with 8 bases lining up with TRBD1. CDR1 SGHTA and CDR2 FQGNSA come from the germline V gene. There are 13 residues in the CDR3. Trimming removed 5 bases from V and 5 bases from J; junction bases left unmatched: 4. The CDR3 region has the DNA TGTGCCAGCAGCCCGGGACAGGTTTATGGCTACACCTTC. As protein: CASSPGQVYGYTF.

The gene calls are TRBV30 and TRBJ2-3; 8 nucleotides align to TRBD2. The CDR3 spans 15 residues. Germline assignment: CDR1 GTSNPN and CDR2 SVGIG (reference sequence). The trim removed 4 bases at V and 3 bases at J, leaving 9 bases unmatched. CDR3 region: CAWTSGAGGTDTQYF. The CDR3 nucleotides are TGTGCCTGGACCTCCGGGGCGGGGGGTACAGATACGCAGTATTTT.

CDR3 nucleotides: TGCAGCGCCGGCGGGGGGAAGATGGCTAATGAAAAACTGTTTTTT. Encoded protein: CSAGGGKMANEKLFF. The V and J genes are TRBV29-1 and TRBJ1-4; D might be TRBD1 (5 bases). The length of the CDR3 is 15 residues. CDR1 SQVTM and CDR2 ANQGSEA come from the germline V gene. Trimming left V 7 bases short and J 3 bases short, with 18 bases between.

The rearrangement joins TRBV28 to TRBJ1-2; possible D gene TRBD1, 5 bases. Germline-derived CDR1 and CDR2 are MDHEN and SYDVKM. The CDR3 has 11 residues. V lost 4 bases to trimming and J lost 7 bases, with 7 bases between them. The chain's CDR3 is CASSSGFGYTF. In DNA, the CDR3 is TGTGCCAGCAGTTCAGGGTTTGGCTACACCTTC.

In DNA form, the CDR3 reads TGTGCCAGCAGCCCCGGGACTAGCGGGAGGACGGAGCAGTTCTTC. This gives the protein CASSPGTSGRTEQFF. The rearrangement links TRBV5-4 to TRBJ2-1; 15 nucleotides line up with TRBD2. Germline-derived CDR1 and CDR2 are SGHNT and YYREEE (reference sequence). CDR3 length: 15 residues. V was pared by 4 bases and J by 10 bases, with 6 bases of the junction left unmatched.